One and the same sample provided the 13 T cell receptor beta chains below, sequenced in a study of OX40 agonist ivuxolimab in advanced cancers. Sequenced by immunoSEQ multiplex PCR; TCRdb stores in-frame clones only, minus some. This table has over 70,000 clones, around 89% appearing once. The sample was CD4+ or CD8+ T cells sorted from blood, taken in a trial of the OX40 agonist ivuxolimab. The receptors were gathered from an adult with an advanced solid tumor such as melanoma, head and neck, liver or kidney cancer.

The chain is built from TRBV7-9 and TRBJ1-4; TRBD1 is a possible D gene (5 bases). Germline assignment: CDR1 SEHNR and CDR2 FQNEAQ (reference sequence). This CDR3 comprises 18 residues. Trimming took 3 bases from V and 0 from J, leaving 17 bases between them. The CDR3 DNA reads TGTGCCAGCAGCTTTGTTCCACAGGCTATTGCAACTAATGAAAAACTGTTTTTT. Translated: CASSFVPQAIATNEKLFF.

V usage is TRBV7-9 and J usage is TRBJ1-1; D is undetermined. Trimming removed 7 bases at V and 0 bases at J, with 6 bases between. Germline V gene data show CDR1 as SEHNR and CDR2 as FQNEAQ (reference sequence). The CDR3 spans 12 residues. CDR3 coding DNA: TGTGCCAGCAACAACTTGAACACTGAAGCTTTCTTT. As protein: CASNNLNTEAFF.

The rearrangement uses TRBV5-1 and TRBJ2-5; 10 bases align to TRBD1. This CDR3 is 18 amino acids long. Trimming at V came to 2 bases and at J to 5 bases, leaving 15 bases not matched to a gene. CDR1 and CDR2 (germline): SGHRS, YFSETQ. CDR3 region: CASSFDRGRMGELETQYF. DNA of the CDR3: TGCGCCAGCAGCTTCGACAGGGGGCGTATGGGGGAGCTGGAGACCCAGTACTTC.

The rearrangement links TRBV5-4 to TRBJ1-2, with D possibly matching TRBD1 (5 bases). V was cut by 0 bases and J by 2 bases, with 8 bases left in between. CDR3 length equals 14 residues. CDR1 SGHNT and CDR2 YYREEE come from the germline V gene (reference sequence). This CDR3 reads CASSLEAGNYGYTF. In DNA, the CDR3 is TGTGCCAGCAGCTTGGAGGCAGGGAACTATGGCTACACCTTC. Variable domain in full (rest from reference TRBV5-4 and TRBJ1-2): ETGVTQSPTHLIKTRGQQVTLRCSSQSGHNTVSWYQQALGQGPQFIFQYYREEENGRGNFPPRFSGLQFPNYSSELNVNALELDDSALYLCASSLEAGNYGYTFGSGTRLTVV.

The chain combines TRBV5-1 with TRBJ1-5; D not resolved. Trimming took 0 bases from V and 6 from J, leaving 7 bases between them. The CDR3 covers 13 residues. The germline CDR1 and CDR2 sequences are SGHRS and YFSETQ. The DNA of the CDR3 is TGCGCCAGCAGCTTGGAAGTAGGTCAGCCCCAGCATTTT. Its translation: CASSLEVGQPQHF.

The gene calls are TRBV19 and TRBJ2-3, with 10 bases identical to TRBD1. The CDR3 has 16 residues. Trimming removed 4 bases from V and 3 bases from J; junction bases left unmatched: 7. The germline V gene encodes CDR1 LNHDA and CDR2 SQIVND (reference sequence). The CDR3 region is CASSNRDRGATDTQYF. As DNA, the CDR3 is TGTGCCAGTAGTAACCGGGACAGGGGTGCGACAGATACGCAGTATTTT. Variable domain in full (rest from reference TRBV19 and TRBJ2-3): DGGITQSPKYLFRKEGQNVTLSCEQNLNHDAMYWYRQDPGQGLRLIYYSQIVNDFQKGDIAEGYSVSREKKESFPLTVTSAQKNPTAFYLCASSNRDRGATDTQYFGPGTRLTVL.

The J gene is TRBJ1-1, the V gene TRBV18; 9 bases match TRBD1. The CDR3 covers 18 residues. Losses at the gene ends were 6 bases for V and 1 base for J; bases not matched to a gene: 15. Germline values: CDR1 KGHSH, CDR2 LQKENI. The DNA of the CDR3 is TGTGCCAGCTCTCGCCTAGGCCAACAGGGGGCCCAGAACACTGAAGCTTTCTTT. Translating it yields CASSRLGQQGAQNTEAFF.

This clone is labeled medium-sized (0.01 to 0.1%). The CDR3 region has the DNA TGTGCCAGCAGTGGGGGGTACTATGGCTACACCTTC. It yields the protein CASSGGYYGYTF. The chain has TRBV2 and TRBJ1-2; tentatively, D is TRBD1 (5 bases). The CDR3 consists of 12 residues. V gave up 4 bases and J gave up 3 bases, with 6 bases separating them. CDR1 SNHLY and CDR2 FYNNEI come from the germline V gene.

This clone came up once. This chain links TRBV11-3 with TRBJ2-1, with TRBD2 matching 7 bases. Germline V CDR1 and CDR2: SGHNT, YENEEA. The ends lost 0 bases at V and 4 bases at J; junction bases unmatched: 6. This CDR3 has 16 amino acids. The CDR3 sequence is CASSLDGAGVYNEQFF. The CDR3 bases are TGTGCCAGCAGCTTAGATGGGGCGGGAGTTTACAATGAGCAGTTCTTC. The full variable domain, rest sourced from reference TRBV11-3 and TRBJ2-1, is EAGVVQSPRYKIIEKKQPVAFWCNPISGHNTLYWYLQNLGQGPELLIRYENEEAVDDSQLPKDRFSAERLKGVDSTLKIQPAELGDSAVYLCASSLDGAGVYNEQFFGPGTRLTVL.

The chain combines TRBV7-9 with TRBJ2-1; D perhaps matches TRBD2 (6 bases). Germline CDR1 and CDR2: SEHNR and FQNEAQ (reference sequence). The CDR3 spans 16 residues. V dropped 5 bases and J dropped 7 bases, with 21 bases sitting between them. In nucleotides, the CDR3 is TGTGCCAGCAGCCCCCGGGCCGAGGGTAGCGGTAATGAGCAGTTCTTC. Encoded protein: CASSPRAEGSGNEQFF. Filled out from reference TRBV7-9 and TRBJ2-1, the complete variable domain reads DTGVSQNPRHKITKRGQNVTFRCDPISEHNRLYWYRQTLGQGPEFLTYFQNEAQLEKSRLLSDRFSAERPKGSFSTLEIQRTEQGDSAMYLCASSPRAEGSGNEQFFGPGTRLTVL.

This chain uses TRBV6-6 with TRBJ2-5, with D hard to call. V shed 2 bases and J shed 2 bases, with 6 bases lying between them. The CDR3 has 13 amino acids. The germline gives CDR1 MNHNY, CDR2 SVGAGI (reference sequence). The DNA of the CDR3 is TGTGCCAGCAGTTACGGTTGGCAAGAGACCCAGTACTTC. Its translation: CASSYGWQETQYF.

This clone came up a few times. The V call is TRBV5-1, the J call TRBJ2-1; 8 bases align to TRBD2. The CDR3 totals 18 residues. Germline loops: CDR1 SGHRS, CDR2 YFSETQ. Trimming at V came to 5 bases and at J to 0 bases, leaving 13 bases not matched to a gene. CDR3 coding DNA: TGCGCCAGCAGAAACGAAATGGGCGGGGGGTTCTCCTACAATGAGCAGTTCTTC. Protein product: CASRNEMGGGFSYNEQFF.

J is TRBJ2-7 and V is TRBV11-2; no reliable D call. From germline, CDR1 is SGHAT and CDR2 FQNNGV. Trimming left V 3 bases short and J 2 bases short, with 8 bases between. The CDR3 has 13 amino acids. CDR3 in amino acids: CASSLAPAYEQYF. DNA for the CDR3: TGTGCCAGCAGCTTGGCCCCAGCCTACGAGCAGTACTTC.